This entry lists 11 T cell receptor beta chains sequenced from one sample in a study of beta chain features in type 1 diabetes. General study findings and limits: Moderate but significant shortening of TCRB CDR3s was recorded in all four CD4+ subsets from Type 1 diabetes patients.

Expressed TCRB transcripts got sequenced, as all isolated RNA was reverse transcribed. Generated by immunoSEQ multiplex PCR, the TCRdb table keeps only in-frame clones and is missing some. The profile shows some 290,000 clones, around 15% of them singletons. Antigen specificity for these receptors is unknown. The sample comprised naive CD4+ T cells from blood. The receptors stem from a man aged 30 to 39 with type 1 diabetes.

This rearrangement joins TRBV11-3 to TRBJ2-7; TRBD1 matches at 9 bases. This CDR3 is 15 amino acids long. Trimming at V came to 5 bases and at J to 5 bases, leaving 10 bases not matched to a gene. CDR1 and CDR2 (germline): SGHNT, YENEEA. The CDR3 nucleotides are TGTGCCAGCAGCCCTCGGACAGGGGAAGGGCACGAGCAGTACTTC. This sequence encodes CASSPRTGEGHEQYF. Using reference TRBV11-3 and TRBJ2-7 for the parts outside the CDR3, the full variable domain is EAGVVQSPRYKIIEKKQPVAFWCNPISGHNTLYWYLQNLGQGPELLIRYENEEAVDDSQLPKDRFSAERLKGVDSTLKIQPAELGDSAVYLCASSPRTGEGHEQYFGPGTRLTVT.

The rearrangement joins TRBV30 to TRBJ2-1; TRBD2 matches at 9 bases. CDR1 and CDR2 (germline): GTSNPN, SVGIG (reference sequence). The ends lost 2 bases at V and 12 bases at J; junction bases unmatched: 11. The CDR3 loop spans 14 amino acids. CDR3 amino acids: CAWSPPAGGPLQFF. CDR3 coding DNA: TGTGCCTGGAGTCCCCCGGCGGGAGGGCCCTTGCAGTTCTTC.

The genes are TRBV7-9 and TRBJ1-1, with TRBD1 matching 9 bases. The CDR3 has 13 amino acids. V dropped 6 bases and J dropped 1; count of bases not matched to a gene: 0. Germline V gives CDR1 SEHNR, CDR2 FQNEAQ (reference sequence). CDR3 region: CASRGQGNTEAFF. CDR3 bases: TGTGCCAGCAGGGGACAGGGGAACACTGAAGCTTTCTTT. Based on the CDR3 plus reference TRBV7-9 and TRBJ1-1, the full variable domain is DTGVSQNPRHKITKRGQNVTFRCDPISEHNRLYWYRQTLGQGPEFLTYFQNEAQLEKSRLLSDRFSAERPKGSFSTLEIQRTEQGDSAMYLCASRGQGNTEAFFGQGTRLTVV.

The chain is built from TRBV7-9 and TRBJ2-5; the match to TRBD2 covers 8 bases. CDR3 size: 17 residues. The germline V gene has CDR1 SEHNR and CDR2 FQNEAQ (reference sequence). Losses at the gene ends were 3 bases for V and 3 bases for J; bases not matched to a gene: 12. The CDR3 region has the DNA TGTGCCAGCAGCTTCCGGCCTAGCGGGCCGGTTGAAGAGACCCAGTACTTC. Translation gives CASSFRPSGPVEETQYF.

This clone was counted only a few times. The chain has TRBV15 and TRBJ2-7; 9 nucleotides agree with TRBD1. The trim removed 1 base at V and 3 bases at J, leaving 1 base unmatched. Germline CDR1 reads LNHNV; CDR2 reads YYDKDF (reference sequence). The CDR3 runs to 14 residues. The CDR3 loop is CATSRATGGYEQYF. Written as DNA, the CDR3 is TGTGCCACCAGCAGAGCGACAGGGGGCTACGAGCAGTACTTC.

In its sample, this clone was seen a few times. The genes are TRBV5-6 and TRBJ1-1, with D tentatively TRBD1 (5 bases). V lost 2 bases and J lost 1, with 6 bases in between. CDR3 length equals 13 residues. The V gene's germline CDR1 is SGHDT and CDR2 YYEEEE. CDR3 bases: TGTGCCAGCAGCTTTACAGGGAACACTGAAGCTTTCTTT. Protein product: CASSFTGNTEAFF.

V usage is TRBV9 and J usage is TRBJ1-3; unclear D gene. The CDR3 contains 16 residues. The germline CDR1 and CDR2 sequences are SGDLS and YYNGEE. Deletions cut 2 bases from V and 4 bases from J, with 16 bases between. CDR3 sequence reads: CASSVFGNSAGNTIYF. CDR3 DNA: TGTGCCAGCAGCGTTTTCGGGAATTCGGCCGGAAACACCATATATTTT.

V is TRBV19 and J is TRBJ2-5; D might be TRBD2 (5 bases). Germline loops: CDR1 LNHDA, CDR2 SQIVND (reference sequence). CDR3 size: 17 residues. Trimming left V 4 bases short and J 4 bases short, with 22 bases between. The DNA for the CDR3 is TGTGCCAGTAGTACCCTCACGGCGGGCGCGTCCTCAGAGACCCAGTACTTC. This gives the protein CASSTLTAGASSETQYF.

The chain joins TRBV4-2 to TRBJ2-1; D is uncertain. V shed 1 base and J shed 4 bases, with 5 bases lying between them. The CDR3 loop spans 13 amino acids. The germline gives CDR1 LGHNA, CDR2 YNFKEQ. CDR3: CASSQGLYNEQFF. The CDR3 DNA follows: TGTGCCAGCAGCCAAGGGCTTTACAATGAGCAGTTCTTC.

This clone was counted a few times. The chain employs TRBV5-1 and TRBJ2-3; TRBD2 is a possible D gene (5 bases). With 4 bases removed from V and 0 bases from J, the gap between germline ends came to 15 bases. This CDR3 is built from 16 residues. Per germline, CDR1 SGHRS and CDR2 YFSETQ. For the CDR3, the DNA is TGCGCCAGCAGCCAAGTAAAGCGGATTAGCACAGATACGCAGTATTTT. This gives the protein CASSQVKRISTDTQYF.

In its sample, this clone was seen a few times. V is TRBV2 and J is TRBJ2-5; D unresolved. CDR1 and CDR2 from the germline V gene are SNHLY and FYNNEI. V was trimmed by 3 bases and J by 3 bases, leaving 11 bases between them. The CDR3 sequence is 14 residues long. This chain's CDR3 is CASSDSVRKETQYF. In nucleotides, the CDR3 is TGTGCCAGCAGTGACAGCGTCAGAAAAGAGACCCAGTACTTC.